These 12 T cell receptor beta chains originate from one sample sequenced in a study of T cell repertoires in cytomegalovirus infection. One entry per CDR3 protein results from TCRdb running MiXCR on the reads. Here the sample spans roughly 760,000 distinct CDR3 sequences, about a third being singletons. Source material: PBMCs. The receptors come from a human donor in good health (CMV status not recorded). Some clones in this sample may be carry-over from other donors' samples.

The rearrangement joins TRBV12-3 or TRBV12-4 to TRBJ2-2, with D possibly being TRBD2 (6 bases). The V and J ends lost 7 bases and 7 bases respectively, with 19 bases between them. This CDR3 comprises 15 residues. CDR3 residues: CASIPTRGGGGELFF. CDR3 coding DNA: TGTGCCAGCATCCCCACCCGGGGAGGTGGCGGGGAGCTGTTTTTT.

The V call is TRBV10-3, the J call TRBJ1-6, with D possibly matching TRBD1 (5 bases). This CDR3 spans 13 amino acids. The V end was cut by 5 bases, the J end by 10 bases, with 12 bases between. In germline, CDR1 is ENHRY, CDR2 SYGVKD. This CDR3 reads CAISYGGASPLHF. CDR3 sequence (DNA): TGTGCCATCAGTTACGGAGGGGCCTCACCCCTCCACTTT.

The chain links TRBV4-1 to TRBJ2-7, with D possibly matching TRBD1 (6 bases). Between the trimmed V and J ends, which lost 6 bases and 1 base, there was a span of 13 bases. The length of the CDR3 is 14 residues. Germline CDR1 MGHRA, CDR2 YSYEKL. CDR3 region: CASRALQGSYEQYF. The CDR3 region has the DNA TGCGCCAGCAGGGCACTTCAGGGGTCCTACGAGCAGTACTTC.

The CDR3 reads CASSRTVGTEAFF. The CDR3 DNA reads TGCGCCAGCAGCAGGACGGTGGGCACTGAAGCTTTCTTT. The chain uses TRBV5-1 and TRBJ1-1; D is undetermined. Trimming stripped 4 bases from V and 4 bases from J, with 11 bases between. The CDR3 is made up of 13 amino acids. CDR1 SGHRS and CDR2 YFSETQ come from the germline V gene.

This clonotype was detected only a few times. This CDR3 reads CASSSPPGQSLLNYGYTF. CDR3 coding DNA: TGTGCCAGCAGCTCCCCACCGGGACAATCACTCCTGAACTATGGCTACACCTTC. The chain combines TRBV11-2 with TRBJ1-2; D possibly corresponds to TRBD1 (6 bases). The V gene lost 4 bases and the J gene lost 2 bases, with 23 bases spanning the gap. In germline, CDR1 is SGHAT, CDR2 FQNNGV. The CDR3 totals 18 residues.

The chain couples TRBV15 to TRBJ2-1; no definite D call. Trimming took off 2 bases at V and 4 bases at J, with 18 bases between the two ends. The length of the CDR3 is 17 residues. Germline CDR1 is LNHNV and CDR2 is YYDKDF (reference sequence). CDR3 bases: TGTGCCACCAGCAGAACCCCGATTTTAGATCCTTACAATGAGCAGTTCTTC. This gives the protein CATSRTPILDPYNEQFF.

This clonotype occurred once. The chain combines TRBV11-3 with TRBJ2-3; no definite D call. CDR3 length: 13 residues. The V and J ends lost 10 bases and 2 bases respectively, with 13 bases between them. Germline V gene data show CDR1 as SGHNT and CDR2 as YENEEA. The CDR3 reads CATPWTDTDTQYF. Here the CDR3 DNA reads TGTGCCACCCCCTGGACGGACACAGATACGCAGTATTTT.

J is TRBJ1-2 and V is TRBV19, with D hard to call. The CDR3 covers 14 residues. Trimming pared 2 bases from V and 4 bases from J, leaving 11 bases between. Germline V gene lookup returns CDR1 LNHDA and CDR2 SQIVND (reference sequence). This CDR3 is CASSITNAIYGYTF. In DNA form, the CDR3 reads TGTGCCAGTAGTATAACAAACGCTATCTATGGCTACACCTTC.

The gene calls are TRBV28 and TRBJ2-7; TRBD2 aligns across 10 bases. J was trimmed by 5 bases and V by 1 base; bases with no gene match: 8. Germline-derived CDR1 and CDR2 are MDHEN and SYDVKM. This CDR3 comprises 16 residues. DNA of the CDR3: TGTGCCAGCAGTTTATTGGGAGCGGGAGGGCCTAACGAGCAGTACTTC. Translated, it gives CASSLLGAGGPNEQYF.

The V and J genes are TRBV7-9 and TRBJ2-4, with D perhaps matching TRBD1 (6 bases). The length of the CDR3 is 14 residues. Trimming took off 5 bases at V and 2 bases at J, with 10 bases between the two ends. Germline V gene lookup returns CDR1 SEHNR and CDR2 FQNEAQ (reference sequence). CDR3: CASSDTGSKNIQYF. For the CDR3, the DNA is TGTGCCAGCAGCGATACAGGGTCCAAAAACATTCAGTACTTC.

This sequence joins TRBV25-1 and TRBJ2-4, with unresolved D. Trimming left V 6 bases short and J 3 bases short, with 9 bases between. The CDR3 totals 13 residues. Per germline, CDR1 MGHDK and CDR2 SYGVNS. In DNA, the CDR3 is TGTGCCAGCAGCGAAAACTACAAAAACATTCAGTACTTC. Its protein product is CASSENYKNIQYF. Full variable domain (missing parts from reference TRBV25-1 and TRBJ2-4): EADIYQTPRYLVIGTGKKITLECSQTMGHDKMYWYQQDPGMELHLIHYSYGVNSTEKGDLSSESTVSRIRTEHFPLTLESARPSHTSQYLCASSENYKNIQYFGAGTRLSVL.

This clonotype was seen repeatedly, ten times or more. This sequence joins TRBV29-1 and TRBJ2-5; no definite D call. Germline V gene sequence: CDR1 SQVTM, CDR2 ANQGSEA. This CDR3 comprises 9 residues. V was cut by 4 bases and J by 4 bases, with 1 base left in between. The CDR3 spells CSVGETQYF. The CDR3 nucleotides are TGCAGCGTTGGAGAGACCCAGTACTTC. The full variable domain, with the rest looked up from reference TRBV29-1 and TRBJ2-5, is SAVISQKPSRDICQRGTSLTIQCQVDSQVTMMFWYRQQPGQSLTLIATANQGSEATYESGFVIDKFPISRPNLTFSTLTVSNMSPEDSSIYLCSVGETQYFGPGTRLLVL.